These 11 T cell receptor beta chains were sequenced from one sample in a study of siplizumab effects on memory and regulatory T cells (dated by TCRdb to the late 2010s). Library method: the immunoSEQ multiplex PCR assay. The table comes from immuneACCESS by way of TCRdb, which keeps in-frame sequences with V and J called. Part of the clones is missing from these tables; in studies checked, under half for an unresolved V gene and the rest for unknown reasons. A total of tens of thousands of clones appear in this sample, about 97% of them only once. The ten largest clones capture around 0.6% of the sample. The source material was naive CD4+ T cells sorted from blood. Reading the label with the study, this specimen's cell subset or site is: unstimulated naive T cells. These receptor sequences come from a human donor in good health.

The chain combines TRBV28 with TRBJ1-2; D is possibly TRBD1 (5 bases). V shed 2 bases and J shed 8 bases, with 9 bases lying between them. The CDR3 spans 12 residues. Germline values: CDR1 MDHEN, CDR2 SYDVKM. The CDR3 bases are TGTGCCAGCAGTTTAAAGGGGCACGGCTACACCTTC. Translation: CASSLKGHGYTF.

The CDR3 coding sequence is TGTGCCAGCAGCCTTAGCGGAGCGAACACCGGGGAGCTGTTTTTT. It encodes CASSLSGANTGELFF. V usage is TRBV6-6 and J usage is TRBJ2-2, with D maybe TRBD2 (6 bases). The germline V gene encodes CDR1 MNHNY and CDR2 SVGAGI (reference sequence). V lost 6 bases to trimming and J lost 0 bases, with 11 bases between them. This CDR3 has 15 amino acids.

This clone was counted a single time. The rearrangement uses TRBV4-1 and TRBJ1-2; TRBD1 might be the D (6 bases). V dropped 0 bases and J dropped 3 bases, with 11 bases sitting between them. Germline V CDR1 and CDR2: MGHRA, YSYEKL. CDR3 length: 15 amino acids. CDR3 amino acids: CASSQERGPYYGYTF. For the CDR3, the DNA is TGCGCCAGCAGCCAAGAACGGGGGCCCTACTATGGCTACACCTTC.

The gene calls are TRBV5-1 and TRBJ1-3; a weak D match, TRBD1 (5 bases). CDR1 and CDR2 (germline): SGHRS, YFSETQ. V lost 0 bases and J lost 0, with 13 bases in between. CDR3 size: 17 residues. CDR3 DNA: TGCGCCAGCAGCTTGGAAGGGGCTACACTCTCTGGAAACACCATATATTTT. This translates into CASSLEGATLSGNTIYF.

CDR3 loop: CASSYGQHYGYTF. CDR3 DNA: TGTGCCAGCAGTTACGGGCAGCACTATGGCTACACCTTC. The chain combines TRBV6-6 with TRBJ1-2; D unclear. Per germline, CDR1 MNHNY and CDR2 SVGAGI (reference sequence). The V and J ends lost 2 bases and 3 bases respectively, with 7 bases between them. The CDR3 is made up of 13 amino acids.

This chain joins TRBV19 and TRBJ2-3, with 7 bases that match TRBD2. CDR3 length: 15 residues. Germline V gives CDR1 LNHDA, CDR2 SQIVND (reference sequence). The V gene end was trimmed by 3 bases and the J gene end by 0 bases; junction bases not matched to a gene: 3. CDR3: CASSMRAGSTDTQYF. The DNA of the CDR3 is TGTGCCAGTAGTATGAGAGCGGGAAGCACAGATACGCAGTATTTT.

This sequence joins TRBV28 and TRBJ2-5; TRBD2 matches at 10 bases. This CDR3 is 15 amino acids long. Germline V gene lookup returns CDR1 MDHEN and CDR2 SYDVKM. The junction had 11 bases not matched to a gene; V was cut back by 8 bases and J by 5 bases. In nucleotides, the CDR3 is TGTGCCAGCCCGCCGGCTAGCGGGAGTTTGGAGACCCAGTACTTC. It specifies CASPPASGSLETQYF.

The chain uses TRBV4-1 and TRBJ1-4, with TRBD1 as a possible D gene (5 bases). Germline values: CDR1 MGHRA, CDR2 YSYEKL. The V gene lost 0 bases and the J gene lost 3 bases, with 8 bases spanning the gap. This CDR3 has 15 amino acids. The CDR3 sequence is CASSQEGLANEKLFF. Written as DNA, the CDR3 is TGCGCCAGCAGCCAAGAGGGGCTGGCTAATGAAAAACTGTTTTTT.

This clone has just one count. The V gene is TRBV5-6, the J gene TRBJ2-3; 7 bases agree with TRBD1. The CDR3 covers 15 residues. Germline V gives CDR1 SGHDT, CDR2 YYEEEE. Trimming took 4 bases from V and 2 from J; bases not matched to a gene: 7. CDR3 DNA sequence: TGTGCCAGCAGCGCGACAGGGAGTTCCACAGATACGCAGTATTTT. Its translation: CASSATGSSTDTQYF. Full variable domain (outside the CDR3, taken from reference TRBV5-6 and TRBJ2-3): DAGVTQSPTHLIKTRGQQVTLRCSPKSGHDTVSWYQQALGQGPQFIFQYYEEEERQRGNFPDRFSGHQFPNYSSELNVNALLLGDSALYLCASSATGSSTDTQYFGPGTRLTVL.

V usage is TRBV11-3 and J usage is TRBJ2-7; 7 nucleotides align to TRBD2. The V segment lost 5 bases and the J segment 2 bases; nucleotides outside the gene matches: 3. CDR3 size: 13 residues. The V gene's germline CDR1 is SGHNT and CDR2 YENEEA. The DNA for the CDR3 is TGTGCCAGCAGCAAAGCGGGGCCCTACGAGCAGTACTTC. This gives the protein CASSKAGPYEQYF.

This chain uses TRBV7-9 with TRBJ2-2, with D tentatively TRBD1 or TRBD2 (6 bases each). This CDR3 spans 16 amino acids. Deletions cut 7 bases from V and 1 base from J, with 16 bases between. Germline V CDR1 and CDR2: SEHNR, FQNEAQ (reference sequence). The CDR3 region is CASTPEGGVNTGELFF. For the CDR3, the DNA is TGTGCCAGCACCCCCGAGGGGGGAGTGAACACCGGGGAGCTGTTTTTT. Full variable domain (outside the CDR3, taken from reference TRBV7-9 and TRBJ2-2): DTGVSQNPRHKITKRGQNVTFRCDPISEHNRLYWYRQTLGQGPEFLTYFQNEAQLEKSRLLSDRFSAERPKGSFSTLEIQRTEQGDSAMYLCASTPEGGVNTGELFFGEGSRLTVL.